One sample yielded the 6 T cell receptor beta chains listed below, sequenced in a study of regulatory T cells in long-lasting Graves disease. Both iRepertoire HTBI primers and Arm-PCR of CDR3 regions were used to build the TCR beta libraries. Each CDR3 protein gets one entry after TCRdb re-called the multiplex PCR reads with MiXCR. The table includes more than 300,000 distinct CDR3 sequences, less than 30% detected once. Indicated time point: persistent/refractory GD, antithyroid drugs over 5 years with positive TRAb. From PBMCs, RNA was extracted and then used to make the TCR library. The sequencing here drew on peripheral blood mononuclear cells (PBMCs), taken when the disease was refractory, from a patient treated with antithyroid drugs. The origin of the receptors is a woman in her 40s with Graves disease.

This rearrangement joins TRBV15 to TRBJ2-7; TRBD1 agrees at 8 bases. The CDR3 runs 15 residues. Germline CDR1 reads LNHNV; CDR2 reads YYDKDF (reference sequence). The V segment lost 0 bases and the J segment 7 bases; nucleotides outside the gene matches: 8. The CDR3 loop reads CATSRDLHRGSEQYF. DNA for the CDR3: TGTGCCACCAGCAGAGATTTACACAGGGGGTCTGAGCAGTACTTC.

At least ten counts were recorded for this clonotype. V gene TRBV11-2 combines with J gene TRBJ2-7, with D possibly matching TRBD1 (6 bases). From germline, CDR1 is SGHAT and CDR2 FQNNGV. Trimming left V 1 base short and J 9 bases short, with 19 bases between. This CDR3 region has 15 residues. CDR3 residues: CASSLVRGPWPRQYF. The CDR3 DNA sequence: TGTGCCAGCAGCTTAGTCAGGGGCCCGTGGCCAAGGCAGTACTTC.

This clonotype has at least ten counts. The gene calls are TRBV28 and TRBJ2-7; 7 bases map to TRBD2. The V gene's germline CDR1 is MDHEN and CDR2 SYDVKM. Trimming took 4 bases from V and 1 from J; bases not matched to a gene: 13. The CDR3 sequence is 17 residues long. CDR3 coding DNA: TGTGCCAGCAGTTCCGGGACTACCGGGAGTGGGTCCTACGAGCAGTACTTC. It specifies CASSSGTTGSGSYEQYF.

A few counts support this clonotype. V is TRBV9 and J is TRBJ2-7, with TRBD2 matching 10 bases. CDR1 is SGDLS and CDR2 is YYNGEE in the germline V gene. V dropped 3 bases and J dropped 3; count of bases not matched to a gene: 15. This CDR3 contains 18 residues. The CDR3 DNA sequence: TGTGCCAGCAGCGCAGGACTAGCGGAAGACAGACGAGACTACGAGCAGTACTTC. Protein product: CASSAGLAEDRRDYEQYF.

On this clonotype: This may be a read error, as it is one base from a much larger clone. V and J are TRBV27 and TRBJ2-3; possibly TRBD2 for D (6 bases). V lost 5 bases, J lost 8 bases, and 17 bases lay in between. From germline, CDR1 is MNHEY and CDR2 SMNVEV (reference sequence). The CDR3 loop spans 14 amino acids. The CDR3 region has the DNA TGTGCCAGCAGTAAGGACACTAGCCCCGGTACGCAGTATTTT. This sequence encodes CASSKDTSPGTQYF.

This chain connects TRBV6-1 to TRBJ1-1, with D unresolved. Trimming removed 5 bases at V and 1 base at J, with 11 bases between. CDR3 length: 14 amino acids. The germline gives CDR1 MNHNS, CDR2 SASEGT. The CDR3 is CASSRLDPNTEAFF. The CDR3 coding sequence is TGTGCCAGCAGTCGGCTGGACCCGAACACTGAAGCTTTCTTT.